This is a list of T cell receptor beta chains from one sample in a study of T cells in Graves' hyperthyroidism and ophthalmopathy. TCRdb re-derived calls from the multiplex PCR reads in MiXCR, one entry per CDR3 protein. The sample includes roughly 350,000 distinct CDR3 sequences, over 11% of them seen just once. Sequenced material: blood. These receptors were taken from a woman aged 30 to 39 with Graves' hyperthyroidism. CDR3s leave out the opening cysteine and the closing phenylalanine or tryptophan.

j_call v_call cdr3_aa
TRBJ2-7 TRBV10-3 AISESGYEQY
TRBJ1-2 TRBV6-1 ASQNTPGPGGGSGYT
TRBJ2-3 TRBV12-3/TRBV12-4 ASSLAGRTDTQY
TRBJ1-1 TRBV28 ASSPSLAGTEAF
TRBJ2-1 TRBV28 ASNPRWASGRNEQF
TRBJ2-1 TRBV30 AWTPQATEQF
TRBJ1-1 TRBV28 ASSLAVAEAF
TRBJ2-7 TRBV30 AWEGLAGDSYEQY
TRBJ2-7 TRBV28 ASSAGTSGIDEQY
TRBJ2-1 TRBV11-2 ASGRRADYNEQF
TRBJ1-2 TRBV7-9 ASSLETGVNYGYT
TRBJ2-1 TRBV28 ASSPGGRWNEQF
TRBJ2-1 TRBV19 ASSAFGGSYNEQF
TRBJ1-1 TRBV28 ASQLRQSEAF
TRBJ1-3 TRBV12-3/TRBV12-4 ASAPDPRGGNTIY
TRBJ2-3 TRBV6-2/TRBV6-3 ASSYSIVDTQY
TRBJ2-7 TRBV2 ASRDRTAYEQY
TRBJ2-7 TRBV6-1 ASRPLGGPYEQY
TRBJ1-1 TRBV30 AWTPTQSERAF
TRBJ2-1 TRBV10-1 ARGKGEGEQF
TRBJ1-5 TRBV18 ASSLGTGVDQPQH
TRBJ2-2 TRBV6-1 ASSVQNAGELF
TRBJ1-2 TRBV20-1 SAPRGGELQNYGYT